These 5 T cell receptor beta chains originate from one sample sequenced in a study of technical replicates of blood from a handful of donors. TCRdb's copy holds only in-frame clones and misses some; the assay was immunoSEQ multiplex PCR. The table has some 94,000 clones, about 94% seen once; the top ten hold roughly 0.31%. What was sequenced was T cells isolated from PBMCs. The receptors come from a human donor in good health.

J is TRBJ2-4 and V is TRBV19; tentative D call: TRBD2 (6 bases). V was trimmed by 1 base and J by 0 bases, leaving 10 bases between them. The CDR3 sequence is 16 residues long. Germline V lookup: CDR1 LNHDA, CDR2 SQIVND (reference sequence). The chain's CDR3 is CASSIGRGLAKNIQYF. The CDR3 region has the DNA TGTGCCAGTAGTATAGGGAGGGGTTTAGCCAAAAACATTCAGTACTTC.

The CDR3 nucleotides read TGTGCCAGCGGCAGGGAGGATGAAAAACTGTTTTTT. This sequence encodes CASGREDEKLFF. The rearrangement uses TRBV9 and TRBJ1-4; tentative D call: TRBD1 (5 bases). The CDR3 length is 12 residues. The V and J ends lost 7 bases and 6 bases respectively, with 10 bases between them. The germline V gene has CDR1 SGDLS and CDR2 YYNGEE.

With regard to this clone: The junction departs from germline at one end; a sequencing error may be responsible. This rearrangement joins TRBV27 to TRBJ2-2; D remains ambiguous. The CDR3 totals 13 residues. Looked up from germline, CDR1 is MNHEY and CDR2 is SMNVEV (reference sequence). CDR3 coding DNA: TGTGCCGGCAGTTTCAGGCTCACCGGGGAGCTGTTTTTT. Protein sequence: CAGSFRLTGELFF.

This chain uses TRBV7-2 with TRBJ2-5; no reliable D call. The germline CDR1 and CDR2 sequences are SGHTA and FQGNSA. CDR3 size: 16 residues. Trimming left V 3 bases short and J 3 bases short, with 17 bases between. CDR3 sequence reads: CASSFLTLPGKETQYF. DNA of the CDR3: TGTGCCAGCAGCTTCCTGACCCTACCGGGTAAAGAGACCCAGTACTTC.

This clone was counted a few times. The V call is TRBV4-2, the J call TRBJ1-1; no clear D. The length of the CDR3 is 13 residues. CDR1 is LGHNA, CDR2 YNFKEQ, per germline. Trimming pared 1 base from V and 7 bases from J, leaving 10 bases between. As DNA, the CDR3 is TGTGCCAGCAGCCAAGGAGGGTATGATGAAGCTTTCTTT. Its protein is CASSQGGYDEAFF.